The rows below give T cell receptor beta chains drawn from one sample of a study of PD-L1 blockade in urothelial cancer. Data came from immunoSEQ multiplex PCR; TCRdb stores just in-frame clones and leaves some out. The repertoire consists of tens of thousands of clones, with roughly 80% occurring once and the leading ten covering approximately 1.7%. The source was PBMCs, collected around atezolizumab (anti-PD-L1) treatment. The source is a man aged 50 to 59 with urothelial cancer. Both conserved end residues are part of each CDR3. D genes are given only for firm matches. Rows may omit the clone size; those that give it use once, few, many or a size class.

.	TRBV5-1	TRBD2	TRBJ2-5	TGCGCCAGCAGCGGGCTGGGTGGAGCGGGGGATGAGACCCAGTACTTC	CASSGLGGAGDETQYF
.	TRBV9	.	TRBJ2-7	TGTGCCAGCAGCGTGGGGGGCGAGCAGTACTTC	CASSVGGEQYF
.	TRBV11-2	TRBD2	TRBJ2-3	TGTGCCAGCAGCCCACAGCGGGGGGGCGTATCTGATACGCAGTATTTT	CASSPQRGGVSDTQYF
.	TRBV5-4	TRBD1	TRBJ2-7	TGTGCCAGCAGCTTGGATTGGACAGGGGGCCAGTACTTC	CASSLDWTGGQYF
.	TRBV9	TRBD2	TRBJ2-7	TGTGCCAGCAGCGGAGGGGGGACTAGCGGTCCCTACGAGCAGTACTTC	CASSGGGTSGPYEQYF
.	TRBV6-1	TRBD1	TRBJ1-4	TGTGCCAGCAGTCGCATTGAACAGGGGGATGAAAAACTGTTTTTT	CASSRIEQGDEKLFF
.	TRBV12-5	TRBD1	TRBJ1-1	TGTGCTAGTGGCCCACAGGGGGCAGGTGAAGCTTTCTTT	CASGPQGAGEAFF
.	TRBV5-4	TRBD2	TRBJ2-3	TGTGCCAGCAGCTCCGGGACTAGCGGACCCACAGATACGCAGTATTTT	CASSSGTSGPTDTQYF
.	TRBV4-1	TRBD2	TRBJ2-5	TGCGCCAGCAGCCTAAGCGGGGGGGCCCAAGAGACCCAGTACTTC	CASSLSGGAQETQYF
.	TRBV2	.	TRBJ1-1	TGTGCCAGCAAGAGGGCCAGTCCTGAAGCTTTCTTT	CASKRASPEAFF
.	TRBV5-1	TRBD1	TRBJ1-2	TGCGCCAGCAGCTTGGGTGTGATCGGGACAGGGCAAGGCTACACCTTC	CASSLGVIGTGQGYTF
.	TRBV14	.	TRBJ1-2	TGTGCCAGCAGACAGGGCGGCTATGGCTACACCTTC	CASRQGGYGYTF
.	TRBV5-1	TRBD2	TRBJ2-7	TGCGCCAGCAGCCTCGGACTAGCGGGAGGGGCCTACGAGCAGTACTTC	CASSLGLAGGAYEQYF
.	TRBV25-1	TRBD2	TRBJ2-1	TGTGCCAGCAGCCTCGGGGGGGGCCATTACAATGAGCAGTTCTTC	CASSLGGGHYNEQFF
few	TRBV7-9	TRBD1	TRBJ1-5	TGTGCCAGCAGCTTAGATTCGCCGCGACAGGGACGTCCCCAGCATTTT	CASSLDSPRQGRPQHF
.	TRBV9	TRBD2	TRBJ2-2	TGTGCCCGCGGGAGGCTAGTTAATCTAGAGGGGGTCGGGGAGCTGTTTTTT	CARGRLVNLEGVGELFF
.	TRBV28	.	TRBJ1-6	TGTGCCAGCAGTTTTGCAACCTGGGGCAGGAATTCACCCCTCCACTTT	CASSFATWGRNSPLHF
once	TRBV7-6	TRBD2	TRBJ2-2	TGTGCCAGCAGCTTAGTTCCTTCCGCGGGGGGGCACACCGGGGAGCTGTTTTTT	CASSLVPSAGGHTGELFF
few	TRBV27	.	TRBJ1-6	TGTGCCAGCAGTCCCTCCCGTAGCGTTAATTCACCCCTCCACTTT	CASSPSRSVNSPLHF
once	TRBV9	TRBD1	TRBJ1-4	TGTGCCAGCAGCGTACAGGGACAGGATAATGAAAAACTGTTTTTT	CASSVQGQDNEKLFF
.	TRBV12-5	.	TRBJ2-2	TGTGCTAGTGGTTTCGCTAGGAGGACTGGGGAGCTGTTTTTT	CASGFARRTGELFF
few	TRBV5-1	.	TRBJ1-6	TGCGCCAGCAGCTTGGGGCAGGGAGGATCACCCCTCCACTTT	CASSLGQGGSPLHF
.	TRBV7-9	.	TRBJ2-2	TGTGCCAGCAGCTCCGGACGGGGATCGAACACCGGGGAGCTGTTTTTT	CASSSGRGSNTGELFF
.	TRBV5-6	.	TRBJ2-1	TGTGCCAGCAGCCCCATGGGGGGAAGATACAATGAGCAGTTCTTC	CASSPMGGRYNEQFF
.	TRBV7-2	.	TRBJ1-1	TGTGCCAGCAGCCGCAGGGGTAGAAGTGGGAACACTGAAGCTTTCTTT	CASSRRGRSGNTEAFF
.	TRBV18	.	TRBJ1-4	TGTGCCAGCTCACCGGCGGTTGGGAAACTGTTTTTT	CASSPAVGKLFF
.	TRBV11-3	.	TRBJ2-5	TGTGCCCAATGGACAGTCCAAGAGACCCAGTACTTC	CAQWTVQETQYF
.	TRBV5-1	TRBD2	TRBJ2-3	TGCGCCAGCAGCAGGGGGACTAGCGGGAGGACCCTCACAGATACGCAGTATTTT	CASSRGTSGRTLTDTQYF
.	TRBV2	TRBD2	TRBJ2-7	TGTGCCAGCATTGGGAGGGTTGGGGAGCAGTACTTC	CASIGRVGEQYF
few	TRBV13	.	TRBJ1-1	TGTGCCAGCAGCATAAGGGAGGGCACTGAAGCTTTCTTT	CASSIREGTEAFF
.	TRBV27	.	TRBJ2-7	TGTGCCAGCAGTCGGTCCACCTACGAGCAGTACTTC	CASSRSTYEQYF
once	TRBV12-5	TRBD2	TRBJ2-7	TGTGCTAGTGGTGGGGGGGAGAGCAATCATGGCGAGCAGTACTTC	CASGGGESNHGEQYF
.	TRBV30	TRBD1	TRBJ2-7	TGTGCCTGGGACAGGGGACCCTACGAGCAGTACTTC	CAWDRGPYEQYF
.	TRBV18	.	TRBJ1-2	TGTGCCAGCTCACCACAATCCAACAGTCAATTCTATGGCTACACCTTC	CASSPQSNSQFYGYTF
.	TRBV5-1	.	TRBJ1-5	TGCGCCAGCAGCTTGGGTGCGGGGTTGGATAGCAATCAGCCCCAGCATTTT	CASSLGAGLDSNQPQHF
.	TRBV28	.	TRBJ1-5	TGTGCCAGCAGTTTTGTGGGGGGTGCGGGACAGCCCCAGCATTTT	CASSFVGGAGQPQHF
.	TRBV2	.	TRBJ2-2	TGTGCCAGCACCCCCGACTTAAACACCGGGGAGCTGTTTTTT	CASTPDLNTGELFF
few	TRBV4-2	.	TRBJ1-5	TGTGCCAGCAGCCAAGTAGGGGACGGGGGGAAGCCCCAGCATTTT	CASSQVGDGGKPQHF
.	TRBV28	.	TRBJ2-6	TGTGCCAGCAGTTTAGGGACAACTGGGGCCAACGTCCTGACTTTC	CASSLGTTGANVLTF
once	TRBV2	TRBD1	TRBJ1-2	TGTGCCAGCAGTGAAAGGGTCGACAGGGAGATTGGCTACACCTTC	CASSERVDREIGYTF
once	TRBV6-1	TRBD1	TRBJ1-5	TGTGCCAGCAGTGAGCTTAGGGGGCGAAGCAATCAGCCCCAGCATTTT	CASSELRGRSNQPQHF
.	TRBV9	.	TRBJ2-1	TGTGCCAGCAGCGTAGATGGACTACCAAACAATGAGCAGTTCTTC	CASSVDGLPNNEQFF
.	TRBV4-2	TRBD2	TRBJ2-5	TGTGCCAGCAGCCGCGAGACTAGCGGGAGGGGAGGAGAGACCCAGTACTTC	CASSRETSGRGGETQYF
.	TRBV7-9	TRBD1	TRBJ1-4	TGTGCCAGCAGCCCACAAATAGGGACAGGGAGCGGCACTAATGAAAAACTGTTTTTT	CASSPQIGTGSGTNEKLFF
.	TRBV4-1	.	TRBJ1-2	TGCGCCAGCAGCTTAACAGGTACATCTCGCTATGGCTACACCTTC	CASSLTGTSRYGYTF
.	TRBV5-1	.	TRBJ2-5	TGCGCCAGCAGCTGGAGGGGACCAGAAGAGACCCAGTACTTC	CASSWRGPEETQYF
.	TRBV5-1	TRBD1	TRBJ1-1	TGCGCCAGCAGCTTGGAAAGACAGGGTAACACTGAAGCTTTCTTT	CASSLERQGNTEAFF
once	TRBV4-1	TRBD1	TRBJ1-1	TGCGCCAGCAGCTTGGAACAGGGGACGGACACTGAAGCTTTCTTT	CASSLEQGTDTEAFF